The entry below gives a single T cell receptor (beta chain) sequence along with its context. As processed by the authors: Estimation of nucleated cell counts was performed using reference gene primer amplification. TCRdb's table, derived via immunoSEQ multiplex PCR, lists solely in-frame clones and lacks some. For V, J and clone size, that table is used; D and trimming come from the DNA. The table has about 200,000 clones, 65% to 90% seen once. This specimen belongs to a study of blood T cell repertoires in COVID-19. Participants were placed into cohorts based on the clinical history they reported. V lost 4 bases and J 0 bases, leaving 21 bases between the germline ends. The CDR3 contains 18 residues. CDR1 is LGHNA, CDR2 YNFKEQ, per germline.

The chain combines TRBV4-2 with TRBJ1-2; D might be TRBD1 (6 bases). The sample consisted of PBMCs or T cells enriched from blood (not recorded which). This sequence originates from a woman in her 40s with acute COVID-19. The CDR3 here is CASSLQRRGGIPNYGYTF. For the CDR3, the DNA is TGTGCCAGCAGCCTCCAAAGGAGGGGGGGCATACCTAACTATGGCTACACCTTC.